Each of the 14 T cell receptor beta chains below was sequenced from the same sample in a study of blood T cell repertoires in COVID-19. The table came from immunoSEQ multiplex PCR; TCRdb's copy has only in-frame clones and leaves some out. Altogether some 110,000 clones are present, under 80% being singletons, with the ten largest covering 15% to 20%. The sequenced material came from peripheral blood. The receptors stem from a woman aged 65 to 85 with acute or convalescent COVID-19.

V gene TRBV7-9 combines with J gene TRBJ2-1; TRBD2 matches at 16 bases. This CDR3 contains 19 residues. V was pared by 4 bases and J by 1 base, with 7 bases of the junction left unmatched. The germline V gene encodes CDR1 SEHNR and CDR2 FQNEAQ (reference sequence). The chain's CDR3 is CASSSGLAGGPGSYNEQFF. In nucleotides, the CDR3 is TGTGCCAGCAGCTCGGGACTAGCGGGGGGGCCGGGGTCCTACAATGAGCAGTTCTTC.

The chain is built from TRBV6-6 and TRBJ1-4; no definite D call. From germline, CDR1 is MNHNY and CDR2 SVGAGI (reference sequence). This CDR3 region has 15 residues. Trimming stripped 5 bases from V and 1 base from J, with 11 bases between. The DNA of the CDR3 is TGTGCCAGCAGTACACCTTCAGGAACTAATGAAAAACTGTTTTTT. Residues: CASSTPSGTNEKLFF.

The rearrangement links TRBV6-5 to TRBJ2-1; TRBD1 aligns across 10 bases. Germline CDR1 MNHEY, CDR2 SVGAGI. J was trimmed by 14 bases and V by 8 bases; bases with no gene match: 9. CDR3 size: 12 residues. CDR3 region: CASGKGQGREFF. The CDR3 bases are TGTGCCAGCGGTAAGGGACAGGGGAGGGAGTTCTTC.

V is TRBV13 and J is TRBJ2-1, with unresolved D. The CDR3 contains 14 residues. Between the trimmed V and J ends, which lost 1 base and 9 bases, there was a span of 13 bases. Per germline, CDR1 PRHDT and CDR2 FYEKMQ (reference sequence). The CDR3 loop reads CASSLDVSASEQFF. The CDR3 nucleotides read TGTGCCAGCAGCTTAGACGTCTCGGCTAGTGAGCAGTTCTTC.

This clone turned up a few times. In nucleotides, the CDR3 is TGCGCCAGCAGCCGGCGACAGGATTATCAGCCCCAGCATTTT. It encodes CASSRRQDYQPQHF. This chain links TRBV4-1 with TRBJ1-5; the D gene is possibly TRBD1 (6 bases). V was shortened by 4 bases and J by 5 bases, with 12 bases between the two germline ends. CDR1 is MGHRA and CDR2 is YSYEKL in the germline V gene. The CDR3 is made up of 14 amino acids.

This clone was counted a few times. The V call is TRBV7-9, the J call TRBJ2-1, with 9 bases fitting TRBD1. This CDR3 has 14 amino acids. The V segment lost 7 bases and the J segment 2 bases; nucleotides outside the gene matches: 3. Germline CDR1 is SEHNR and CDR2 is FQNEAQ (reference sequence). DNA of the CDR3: TGTGCCAGCAACCGGGACAGGGCCTACAATGAGCAGTTCTTC. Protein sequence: CASNRDRAYNEQFF. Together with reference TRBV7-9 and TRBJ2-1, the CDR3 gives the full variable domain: DTGVSQNPRHKITKRGQNVTFRCDPISEHNRLYWYRQTLGQGPEFLTYFQNEAQLEKSRLLSDRFSAERPKGSFSTLEIQRTEQGDSAMYLCASNRDRAYNEQFFGPGTRLTVL.

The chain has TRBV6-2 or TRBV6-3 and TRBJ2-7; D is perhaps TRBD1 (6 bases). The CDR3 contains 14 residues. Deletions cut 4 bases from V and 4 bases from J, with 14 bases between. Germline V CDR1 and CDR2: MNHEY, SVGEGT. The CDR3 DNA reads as TGTGCCAGCAGTTTCCAGGGGCCGAGATACGAGCAGTACTTC. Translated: CASSFQGPRYEQYF.

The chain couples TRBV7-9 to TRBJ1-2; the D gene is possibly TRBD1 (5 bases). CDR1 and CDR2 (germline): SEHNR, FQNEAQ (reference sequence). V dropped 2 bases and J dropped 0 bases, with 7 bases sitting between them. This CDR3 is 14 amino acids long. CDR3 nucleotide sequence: TGTGCCAGCAGCTTACCAGGGACTAACTATGGCTACACCTTC. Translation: CASSLPGTNYGYTF.

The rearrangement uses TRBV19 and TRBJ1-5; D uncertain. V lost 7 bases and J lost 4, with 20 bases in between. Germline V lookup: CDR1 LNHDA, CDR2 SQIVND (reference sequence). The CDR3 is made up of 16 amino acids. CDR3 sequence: CASKIGLDGVNQPQHF. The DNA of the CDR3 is TGTGCCAGTAAAATTGGATTGGACGGGGTGAATCAGCCCCAGCATTTT.

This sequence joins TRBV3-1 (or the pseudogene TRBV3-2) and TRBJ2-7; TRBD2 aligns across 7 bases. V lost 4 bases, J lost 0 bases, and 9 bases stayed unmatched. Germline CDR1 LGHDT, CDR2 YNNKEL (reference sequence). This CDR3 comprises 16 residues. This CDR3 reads CASSPGLDYLSYEQYF. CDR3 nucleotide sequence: TGTGCCAGCAGCCCTGGACTAGATTATCTCTCCTACGAGCAGTACTTC.

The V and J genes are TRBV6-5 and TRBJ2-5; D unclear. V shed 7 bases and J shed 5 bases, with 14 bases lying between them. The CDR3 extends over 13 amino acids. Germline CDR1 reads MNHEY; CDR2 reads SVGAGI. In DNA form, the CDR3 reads TGTGCCAGCACCCCACCGACAAGGGAGACCCAGTACTTC. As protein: CASTPPTRETQYF.

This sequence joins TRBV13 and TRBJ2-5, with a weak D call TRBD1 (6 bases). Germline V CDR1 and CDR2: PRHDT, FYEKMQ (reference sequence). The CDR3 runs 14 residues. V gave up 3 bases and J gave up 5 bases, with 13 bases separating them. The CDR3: CASSFQGSIETQYF. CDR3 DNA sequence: TGTGCCAGCAGCTTTCAGGGGTCGATCGAGACCCAGTACTTC.

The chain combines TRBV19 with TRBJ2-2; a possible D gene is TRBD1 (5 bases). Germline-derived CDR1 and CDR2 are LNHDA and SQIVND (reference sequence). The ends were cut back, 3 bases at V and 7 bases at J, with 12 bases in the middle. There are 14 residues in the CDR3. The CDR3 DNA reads TGTGCCAGTAGTATGCTGACAGTAAACGGGGAGCTGTTTTTT. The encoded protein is CASSMLTVNGELFF.

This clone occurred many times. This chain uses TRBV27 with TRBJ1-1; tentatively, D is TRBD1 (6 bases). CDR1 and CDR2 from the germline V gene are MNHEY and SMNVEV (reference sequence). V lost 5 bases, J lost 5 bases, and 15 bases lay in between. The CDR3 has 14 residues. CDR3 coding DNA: TGTGCCAGCAGTCTAAGGGGGGGAACGACTGAAGCTTTCTTT. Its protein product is CASSLRGGTTEAFF.